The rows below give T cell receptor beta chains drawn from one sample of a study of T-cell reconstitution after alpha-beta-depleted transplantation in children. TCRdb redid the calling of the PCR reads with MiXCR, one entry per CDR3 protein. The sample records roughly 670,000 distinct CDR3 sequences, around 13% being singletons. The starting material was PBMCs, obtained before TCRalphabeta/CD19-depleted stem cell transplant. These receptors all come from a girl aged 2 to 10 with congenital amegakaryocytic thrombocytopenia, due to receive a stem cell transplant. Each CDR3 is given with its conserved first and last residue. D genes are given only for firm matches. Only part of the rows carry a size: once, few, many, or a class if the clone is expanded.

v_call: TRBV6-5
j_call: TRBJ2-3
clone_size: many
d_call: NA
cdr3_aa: CASSSRGVQGWADTQYF
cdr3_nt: TGTGCCAGCAGTTCCCGAGGGGTGCAGGGGTGGGCAGATACGCAGTATTTT

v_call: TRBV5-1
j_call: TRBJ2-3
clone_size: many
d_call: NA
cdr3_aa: CASSLAFQQSTDTQYF
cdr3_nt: TGCGCCAGCAGCTTGGCGTTTCAACAAAGCACAGATACGCAGTATTTT

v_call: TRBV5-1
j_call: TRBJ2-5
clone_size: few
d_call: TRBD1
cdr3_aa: CASSSDRKETQYF
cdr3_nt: TGCGCCAGCAGCTCGGACAGGAAAGAGACCCAGTACTTC

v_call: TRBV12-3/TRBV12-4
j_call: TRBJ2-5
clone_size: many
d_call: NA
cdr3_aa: CASSFNRETQYF
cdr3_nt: TGTGCCAGCAGTTTTAACCGGGAGACCCAGTACTTC

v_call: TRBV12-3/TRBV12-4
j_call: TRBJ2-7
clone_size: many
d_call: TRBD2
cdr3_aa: CASRPPLAGPYEQYF
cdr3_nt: TGTGCCAGCAGACCACCTCTAGCGGGTCCCTACGAGCAGTACTTC

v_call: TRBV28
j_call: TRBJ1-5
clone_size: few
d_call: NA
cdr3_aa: CASSSQRPQHF
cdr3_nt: TGTGCCAGCAGCTCACAAAGGCCCCAGCATTTT

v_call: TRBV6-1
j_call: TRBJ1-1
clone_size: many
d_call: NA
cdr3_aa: CASSRQRGTGALNTEAFF
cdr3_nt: TGTGCCAGCAGTAGACAGCGGGGGACCGGGGCGTTGAACACTGAAGCTTTCTTT

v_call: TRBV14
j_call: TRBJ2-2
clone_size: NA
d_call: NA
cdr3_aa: CASSQAGPDTGELFF
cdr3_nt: TGTGCCAGCAGCCAAGCGGGGCCGGACACCGGGGAGCTGTTTTTT

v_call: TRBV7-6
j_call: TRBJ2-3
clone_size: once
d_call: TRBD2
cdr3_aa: CASSAAGTMQYF
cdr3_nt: TGTGCCAGCAGCGCGGCCGGGACTATGCAGTATTTT

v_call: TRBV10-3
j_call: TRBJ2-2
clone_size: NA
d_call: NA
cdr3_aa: CAISTPREQGRQTGELFF
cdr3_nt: TGTGCCATCAGCACCCCGAGAGAACAGGGAAGGCAGACCGGGGAGCTGTTTTTT

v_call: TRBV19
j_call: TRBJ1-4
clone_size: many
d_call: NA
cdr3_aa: CASSTDGARDGHEKLFF
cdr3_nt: TGTGCCAGTAGCACTGATGGAGCGCGGGACGGACATGAAAAACTGTTTTTT

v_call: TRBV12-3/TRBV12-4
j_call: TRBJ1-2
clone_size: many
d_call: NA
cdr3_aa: CASSLRVYGYTF
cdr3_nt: TGTGCCAGCAGTTTAAGAGTCTATGGCTACACCTTC

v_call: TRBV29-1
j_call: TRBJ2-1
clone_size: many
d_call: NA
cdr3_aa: CSDRVQGWEQFF
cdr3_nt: TGCAGCGATAGAGTCCAGGGCTGGGAGCAGTTCTTC

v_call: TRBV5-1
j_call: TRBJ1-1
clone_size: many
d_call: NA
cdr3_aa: CASSPHSAGKNTEAFF
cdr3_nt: TGCGCCAGCAGCCCCCACAGCGCGGGGAAGAACACTGAAGCTTTCTTT

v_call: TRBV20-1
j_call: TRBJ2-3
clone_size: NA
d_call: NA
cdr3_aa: CSARDSWSRDTQYF
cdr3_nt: TGCAGTGCTAGAGATTCGTGGTCCCGCGATACGCAGTATTTT

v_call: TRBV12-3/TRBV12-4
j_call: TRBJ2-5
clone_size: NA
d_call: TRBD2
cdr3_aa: CASTLAGVGETQYF
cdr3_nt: TGTGCCAGCACCTTAGCGGGAGTCGGGGAGACCCAGTACTTC

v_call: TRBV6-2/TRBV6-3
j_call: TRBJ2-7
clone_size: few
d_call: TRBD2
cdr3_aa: CASTDLGGSSYEQYF
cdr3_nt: TGTGCCAGCACCGACCTGGGCGGGAGCTCCTACGAGCAGTACTTC

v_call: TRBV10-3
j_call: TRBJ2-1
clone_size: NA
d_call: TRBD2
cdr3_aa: CAISELVAGGPAYNEQFF
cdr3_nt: TGTGCCATCAGTGAGTTGGTAGCGGGAGGGCCGGCCTACAATGAGCAGTTCTTC

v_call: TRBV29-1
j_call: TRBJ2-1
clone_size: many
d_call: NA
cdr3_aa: CSVEGTVYNEQFF
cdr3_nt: TGCAGCGTTGAGGGGACGGTATACAATGAGCAGTTCTTC

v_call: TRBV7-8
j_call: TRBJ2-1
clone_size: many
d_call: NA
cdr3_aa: CASSPVVDEQFF
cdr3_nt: TGTGCCAGCAGCCCGGTGGTGGATGAGCAGTTCTTC

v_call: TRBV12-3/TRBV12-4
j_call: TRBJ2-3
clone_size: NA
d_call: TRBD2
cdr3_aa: CASTKLGTSGRVSTDTQYF
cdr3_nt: TGTGCCAGCACCAAGCTTGGGACTAGCGGGAGGGTGAGCACAGATACGCAGTATTTT

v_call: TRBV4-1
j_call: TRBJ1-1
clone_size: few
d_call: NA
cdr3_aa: CASSQGPGMNTEAFF
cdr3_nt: TGCGCCAGCAGCCAAGGACCCGGGATGAACACTGAAGCTTTCTTT

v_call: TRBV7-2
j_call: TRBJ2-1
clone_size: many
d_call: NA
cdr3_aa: CASSELAEQFF
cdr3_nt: TGTGCCAGCAGCGAACTTGCTGAGCAGTTCTTC

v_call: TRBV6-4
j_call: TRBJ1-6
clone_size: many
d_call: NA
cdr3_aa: CASSDSEDSPLHF
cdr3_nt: TGTGCCAGCAGTGACTCGGAGGATTCACCCCTCCACTTT

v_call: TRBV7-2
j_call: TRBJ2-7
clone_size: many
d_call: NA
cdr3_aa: CASSSSPNLAYSYEQYF
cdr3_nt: TGTGCCAGCAGCTCGAGCCCCAACCTAGCGTACTCCTACGAGCAGTACTTC

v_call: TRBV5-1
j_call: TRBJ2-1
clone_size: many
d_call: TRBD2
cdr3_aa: CASSLSTSGGYNEQFF
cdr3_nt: TGCGCCAGCAGCTTGTCTACTAGCGGGGGGTACAATGAGCAGTTCTTC

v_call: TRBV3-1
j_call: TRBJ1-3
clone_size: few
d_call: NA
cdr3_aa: CASSQVVVGNTIYF
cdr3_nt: TGTGCCAGCAGCCAAGTCGTCGTCGGAAACACCATATATTTT

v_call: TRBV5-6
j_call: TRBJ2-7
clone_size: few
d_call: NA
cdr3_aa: CASSLGTRRYEQYF
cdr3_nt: TGTGCCAGCAGCTTGGGGACGCGTCGCTACGAGCAGTACTTC

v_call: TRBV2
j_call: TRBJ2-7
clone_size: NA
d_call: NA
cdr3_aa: CASSEWVSRGEQYF
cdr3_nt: TGTGCCAGCAGTGAATGGGTTAGTCGGGGCGAGCAGTACTTC

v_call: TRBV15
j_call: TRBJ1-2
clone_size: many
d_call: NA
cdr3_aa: CATSSQGGPLYGYTF
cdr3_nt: TGTGCCACCAGCAGTCAAGGGGGGCCACTCTATGGCTACACCTTC

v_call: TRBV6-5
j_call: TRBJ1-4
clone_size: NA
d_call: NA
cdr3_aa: CASSYTGPTVEKLFF
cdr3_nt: TGTGCCAGCAGTTACACGGGACCGACCGTAGAAAAACTGTTTTTT

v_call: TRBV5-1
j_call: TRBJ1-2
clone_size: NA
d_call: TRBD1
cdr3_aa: CASSARQGVGGYTF
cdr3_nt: TGCGCCAGCAGCGCCCGACAGGGGGTTGGTGGCTACACCTTC

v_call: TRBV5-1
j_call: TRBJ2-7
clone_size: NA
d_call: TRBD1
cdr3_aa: CASSLGTGDSYEQYF
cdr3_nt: TGCGCCAGCAGCTTAGGTACAGGGGATTCCTACGAGCAGTACTTC

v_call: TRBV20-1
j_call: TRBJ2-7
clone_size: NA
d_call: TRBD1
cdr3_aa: CSAGGQGIGEQYF
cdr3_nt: TGCAGTGCTGGGGGACAGGGGATCGGCGAGCAGTACTTC

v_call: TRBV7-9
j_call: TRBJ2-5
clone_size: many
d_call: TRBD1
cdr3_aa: CASSVWTGQETQYF
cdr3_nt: TGTGCCAGCAGCGTATGGACAGGGCAAGAGACCCAGTACTTC

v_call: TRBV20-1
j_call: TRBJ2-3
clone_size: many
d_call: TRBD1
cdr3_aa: CSASGLVGTGRTDTQYF
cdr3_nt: TGCAGTGCTAGTGGGCTTGTCGGGACAGGGCGCACAGATACGCAGTATTTT

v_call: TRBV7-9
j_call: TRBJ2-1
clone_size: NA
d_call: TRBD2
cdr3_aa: CASSPTAGPNEQLF
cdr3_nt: TGTGCCAGCAGTCCGACAGCGGGGCCCAATGAGCAGCTCTTC

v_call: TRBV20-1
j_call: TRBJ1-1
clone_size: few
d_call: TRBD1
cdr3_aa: CSAVEPGPSTGAFF
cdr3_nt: TGCAGTGCTGTGGAACCGGGACCCTCGACAGGGGCTTTCTTT

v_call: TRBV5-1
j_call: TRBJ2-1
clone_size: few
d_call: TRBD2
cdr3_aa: CASSAGVYEQFF
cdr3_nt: TGCGCCAGCAGCGCGGGGGTGTATGAGCAGTTCTTC

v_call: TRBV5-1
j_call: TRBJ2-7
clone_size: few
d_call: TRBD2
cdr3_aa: CASSLGLAVSDWGSYEQYF
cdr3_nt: TGCGCCAGCAGCCTTGGACTAGCGGTATCCGATTGGGGGTCCTACGAGCAGTACTTC

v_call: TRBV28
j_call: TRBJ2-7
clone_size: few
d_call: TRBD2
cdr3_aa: CASSSVLAGGYEQYF
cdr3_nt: TGTGCCAGCAGTTCCGTTCTAGCGGGAGGGTACGAGCAGTACTTC

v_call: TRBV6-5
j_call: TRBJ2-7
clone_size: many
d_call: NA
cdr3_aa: CASSYSIRVHEQYF
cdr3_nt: TGTGCCAGCAGTTACTCGATCAGGGTTCACGAGCAGTACTTC

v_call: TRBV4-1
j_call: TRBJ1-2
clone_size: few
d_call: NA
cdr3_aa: CASSQDWGFGSPTNYGYTF
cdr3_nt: TGCGCCAGCAGCCAAGATTGGGGTTTCGGGAGCCCCACAAACTATGGCTACACCTTC